These 27 T cell receptor beta chains came from one sample sequenced in a study of cytomegalovirus exposure and HLA in healthy donors. PCR amplification relied on 60 Vbeta primers (plus 13 Jbeta primers). The data were produced by immunoSEQ multiplex PCR, yet TCRdb's version contains in-frame clones alone and is incomplete. Of more than 150,000 clones in the sample, about 80% are singletons; the top ten hold over 1.1%. The sample was PBMCs. The receptors stem from a man younger than 30 in good health and CMV-seronegative.

The V call is TRBV15, the J call TRBJ2-7, with a weak D call TRBD1 (5 bases). This CDR3 is 16 amino acids long. Germline lookup yields CDR1 LNHNV and CDR2 YYDKDF (reference sequence). Trimming removed 3 bases from V and 0 bases from J, with 15 bases in between. As DNA, the CDR3 is TGTGCCACCAGCAGCGCTCAGGGTGGTAGCTCCTACGAGCAGTACTTC. It codes for CATSSAQGGSSYEQYF.

This clone appeared a single time. The chain is built from TRBV27 and TRBJ2-1; D possibly corresponds to TRBD2 (5 bases). The germline V and J ends were trimmed by 5 bases and 4 bases, with 15 bases remaining between them. CDR1 is MNHEY and CDR2 is SMNVEV in the germline V gene (reference sequence). The CDR3 totals 15 residues. The CDR3 region has the DNA TGTGCCAGCAGTCCCCAGCGGACCGGTTACAATGAGCAGTTCTTC. This codes for CASSPQRTGYNEQFF.

The rearrangement links TRBV5-1 to TRBJ2-7; D perhaps matches TRBD1 (5 bases). The CDR3 is 12 amino acids. V was trimmed by 0 bases and J by 6 bases, leaving 7 bases between them. CDR1 and CDR2 from the germline V gene are SGHRS and YFSETQ. The CDR3 coding sequence is TGCGCCAGCAGCTTGGACAGGTTCGAGCAGTACTTC. It codes for CASSLDRFEQYF.

The J gene is TRBJ2-3, the V gene TRBV5-1, with 7 positions matching TRBD1. CDR3 length: 14 amino acids. In germline, CDR1 is SGHRS, CDR2 YFSETQ. The V and J ends lost 2 bases and 0 bases, in that order; junction bases with no gene match: 0. The chain's CDR3 is CASSFRGSTDTQYF. CDR3 nucleotides: TGCGCCAGCAGCTTCAGGGGGAGCACAGATACGCAGTATTTT.

This clone appeared once. The chain recombines TRBV7-9 with TRBJ2-7; D not certain. The CDR3 length is 15 residues. V lost 1 base and J lost 3, with 13 bases in between. Germline CDR1 and CDR2: SEHNR and FQNEAQ (reference sequence). CDR3: CASSLESYLDYEQYF. The CDR3 DNA is TGTGCCAGCAGCTTAGAGTCCTACCTAGACTACGAGCAGTACTTC.

This chain links TRBV7-8 with TRBJ2-1; tentatively, D is TRBD2 (6 bases). The CDR3 has 15 residues. The V and J ends lost 4 bases and 5 bases respectively, with 15 bases between them. The germline CDR1 and CDR2 sequences are SGHVS and FQNEAQ. The chain's CDR3 is CASSYRGEADNEQFF. The CDR3 nucleotides read TGTGCCAGCAGCTATCGAGGGGAGGCAGACAATGAGCAGTTCTTC.

J is TRBJ2-3 and V is TRBV4-2; 13 nucleotides match TRBD2. The CDR3 has 17 amino acids. Germline lookup yields CDR1 LGHNA and CDR2 YNFKEQ. V was clipped by 3 bases and J by 2 bases; unmatched bases: 5. The CDR3 nucleotides read TGTGCCAGCAGCCACCCTGGACTAGCGGGAGACACAGATACGCAGTATTTT. Residues: CASSHPGLAGDTDTQYF.

The count of this clone is one. V and J are TRBV27 and TRBJ1-2; 11 bases map to TRBD1. Germline-derived CDR1 and CDR2 are MNHEY and SMNVEV (reference sequence). J lost 3 bases, V lost 4 bases, and 1 base had no gene match. There are 14 residues in the CDR3. The CDR3, as DNA: TGTGCCAGCAGTTGGACAGGGGGCGACTATGGCTACACCTTC. This gives the protein CASSWTGGDYGYTF.

The rearrangement links TRBV6-5 to TRBJ2-7; 10 nucleotides line up with TRBD2. The V and J ends lost 6 bases and 9 bases, in that order; junction bases with no gene match: 8. The CDR3 length is 13 residues. Germline lookup yields CDR1 MNHEY and CDR2 SVGAGI. CDR3 residues: CASRRAGGRVQYF. The DNA for the CDR3 is TGTGCCAGCAGACGAGCGGGAGGGCGGGTGCAGTACTTC.

The V and J genes are TRBV7-9 and TRBJ2-7, with D maybe TRBD2 (6 bases). Trimming shortened V by 0 bases and J by 3 bases, and 12 bases separated the two germline ends. Looked up from germline, CDR1 is SEHNR and CDR2 is FQNEAQ (reference sequence). The CDR3 covers 15 residues. The CDR3 DNA reads as TGTGCCAGCAGCTTAGCGCAGGGACTCCTCTACGAGCAGTACTTC. Translation gives CASSLAQGLLYEQYF. Drawing the rest from reference TRBV7-9 and TRBJ2-7, the complete variable domain is DTGVSQNPRHKITKRGQNVTFRCDPISEHNRLYWYRQTLGQGPEFLTYFQNEAQLEKSRLLSDRFSAERPKGSFSTLEIQRTEQGDSAMYLCASSLAQGLLYEQYFGPGTRLTVT.

This clone was detected only a few times. This chain connects TRBV7-2 to TRBJ1-2; weak D call: TRBD1 (5 bases). Trimming took 5 bases from V and 6 from J, leaving 22 bases between them. The CDR3 contains 16 residues. Germline CDR1 and CDR2: SGHTA and FQGNSA. The CDR3 spells CASSLFGGARVDGYTF. In DNA, the CDR3 is TGTGCCAGCAGCCTCTTCGGTGGGGCTCGGGTGGATGGCTACACCTTC. The full variable domain, in which reference TRBV7-2 and TRBJ1-2 provide the parts outside the CDR3, is GAGVSQSPSNKVTEKGKDVELRCDPISGHTALYWYRQSLGQGLEFLIYFQGNSAPDKSGLPSDRFSAERTGGSVSTLTIQRTQQEDSAVYLCASSLFGGARVDGYTFGSGTRLTVV.

The V gene is TRBV18, the J gene TRBJ2-1, with D unresolved. In germline, CDR1 is KGHSH, CDR2 LQKENI. CDR3 length: 15 amino acids. The V end was cut by 0 bases, the J end by 0 bases, with 6 bases between. CDR3 residues: CASSPPTSSYNEQFF. CDR3 nucleotide sequence: TGTGCCAGCTCACCACCCACGAGCTCCTACAATGAGCAGTTCTTC. The complete variable domain, with remaining parts taken from reference TRBV18 and TRBJ2-1, reads NAGVMQNPRHLVRRRGQEARLRCSPMKGHSHVYWYRQLPEEGLKFMVYLQKENIIDESGMPKERFSAEFPKEGPSILRIQQVVRGDSAAYFCASSPPTSSYNEQFFGPGTRLTVL.

This chain uses TRBV6-5 with TRBJ1-1; a weak D match, TRBD1 (5 bases). V dropped 0 bases and J dropped 3 bases, with 8 bases sitting between them. Per germline, CDR1 MNHEY and CDR2 SVGAGI. This CDR3 has 14 amino acids. The CDR3 spells CASSYSRTYTEAFF. CDR3 DNA sequence: TGTGCCAGCAGTTACTCGAGGACATACACTGAAGCTTTCTTT.

This rearrangement joins TRBV5-1 to TRBJ2-5; 7 bases fit TRBD2. Trimming cost V 0 bases and J 3 bases; bases outside gene matches: 5. Germline loops: CDR1 SGHRS, CDR2 YFSETQ. The CDR3 has 15 amino acids. CDR3 in DNA: TGCGCCAGCAGCTTGGTACCGGGGGGAGAAGAGACCCAGTACTTC. Its protein product is CASSLVPGGEETQYF.

This clone was observed a handful of times. The chain recombines TRBV4-3 with TRBJ1-3; possible D gene TRBD1, 6 bases. The CDR3 has 13 amino acids. The V end was cut by 0 bases, the J end by 7 bases, with 7 bases between. From germline, CDR1 is LGHNA and CDR2 YSLEER. CDR3 sequence: CASSQETGNTIYF. The CDR3 DNA follows: TGCGCCAGCAGCCAAGAAACAGGGAACACCATATATTTT.

This clone was recorded a few times. The chain links TRBV30 to TRBJ2-1; weak D call: TRBD1 (6 bases). The CDR3 spans 13 residues. Germline V gene data show CDR1 as GTSNPN and CDR2 as SVGIG (reference sequence). Deletions cut 5 bases from V and 6 bases from J, with 14 bases between. This CDR3 reads CAWGWIGGNEQFF. The CDR3 region has the DNA TGTGCCTGGGGGTGGATAGGGGGCAATGAGCAGTTCTTC.

This clone showed up just a few times. The chain uses TRBV7-2 and TRBJ2-5; TRBD1 is a possible D gene (7 bases). The germline CDR1 and CDR2 sequences are SGHTA and FQGNSA. V gave up 6 bases and J gave up 2 bases, with 19 bases separating them. The CDR3 spans 16 residues. CDR3 in amino acids: CASSSDRTGLQETQYF. In DNA form, the CDR3 reads TGTGCCAGCAGTTCGGACCGGACAGGACTACAAGAGACCCAGTACTTC.

The V and J genes are TRBV7-2 and TRBJ1-1; tentative D call: TRBD1 (5 bases). The CDR3 has 13 amino acids. Trimming shortened V by 4 bases and J by 0 bases, and 6 bases separated the two germline ends. The germline gives CDR1 SGHTA, CDR2 FQGNSA. CDR3 protein: CASSSQVNTEAFF. CDR3 nucleotides: TGTGCCAGCAGCTCACAGGTGAACACTGAAGCTTTCTTT.

The chain carries TRBV5-1 and TRBJ2-7; tentative D call: TRBD1 (5 bases). The CDR3 loop spans 14 amino acids. Trimming took off 1 base at V and 2 bases at J, with 10 bases between the two ends. Germline CDR1 SGHRS, CDR2 YFSETQ. The DNA for the CDR3 is TGCGCCAGCAGCTTGTCAGGGCTAACCTACGAGCAGTACTTC. Translated, it gives CASSLSGLTYEQYF.

This chain uses TRBV7-6 with TRBJ2-1; 8 nucleotides line up with TRBD1. This CDR3 is built from 14 residues. The V segment lost 7 bases and the J segment 9 bases; nucleotides outside the gene matches: 11. Germline V gene data show CDR1 as SGHVS and CDR2 as FNYEAQ. This CDR3 reads CASMPGTGIREQFF. As DNA, the CDR3 is TGTGCCAGCATGCCCGGGACAGGAATACGTGAGCAGTTCTTC.

The table lists this clone with a few counts. V and J are TRBV7-3 and TRBJ2-6; tentative D call: TRBD2 (6 bases). Per the germline V gene, CDR1 is SGHTA and CDR2 is FQGTGA. This CDR3 region has 16 residues. V was trimmed by 2 bases and J by 4 bases, leaving 12 bases between them. The CDR3 reads CASSLVGGTGANVLTF. DNA for the CDR3: TGTGCCAGCAGCTTAGTCGGAGGGACCGGGGCCAACGTCCTGACTTTC.

The gene calls are TRBV10-3 and TRBJ1-1; D might be TRBD1 (5 bases). V lost 0 bases and J lost 5, with 13 bases in between. CDR1 ENHRY and CDR2 SYGVKD come from the germline V gene. This CDR3 is built from 15 residues. The CDR3 sequence is CAISESQGSFTEAFF. DNA for the CDR3: TGTGCCATCAGTGAGTCGCAGGGTTCGTTTACTGAAGCTTTCTTT.

The count of this clone is one. The chain is built from TRBV6-1 and TRBJ2-3; D is perhaps TRBD2 (5 bases). The CDR3 spans 14 residues. Germline CDR1 reads MNHNS; CDR2 reads SASEGT. V dropped 6 bases and J dropped 0 bases, with 10 bases sitting between them. The CDR3, as DNA: TGTGCCAGCAGGGACTTTGCTAGCACAGATACGCAGTATTTT. Translating it yields CASRDFASTDTQYF.

This clone was seen a handful of times. The rearrangement uses TRBV5-4 and TRBJ2-5; D remains unclear. The CDR3 contains 14 residues. Germline CDR1 reads SGHNT; CDR2 reads YYREEE (reference sequence). The V end lost 0 bases, the J end lost 0 bases, and 6 bases lay between the germline ends. The CDR3 region has the DNA TGTGCCAGCAGCTTGGCTGGCTACCAAGAGACCCAGTACTTC. Translation gives CASSLAGYQETQYF.

The V gene is TRBV5-1, the J gene TRBJ1-3; 11 bases align to TRBD1. CDR3 length: 17 residues. CDR1 and CDR2 from the germline V gene are SGHRS and YFSETQ. J lost 1 base, V lost 0 bases, and 3 bases had no gene match. CDR3 loop: CASSLGTGGASGNTIYF. The CDR3, as DNA: TGCGCCAGCAGCTTGGGGACAGGGGGCGCTTCTGGAAACACCATATATTTT.

V and J are TRBV6-1 and TRBJ2-7; 9 nucleotides match TRBD1. This CDR3 has 16 residues. Per the germline V gene, CDR1 is MNHNS and CDR2 is SASEGT. The V gene end was trimmed by 1 base and the J gene end by 2 bases; junction bases not matched to a gene: 6. The DNA of the CDR3 is TGTGCCAGCAGTGAAGGTACAGGGGGCCGTACCTACGAGCAGTACTTC. Protein product: CASSEGTGGRTYEQYF.

The CDR3 region is CASSLAQGSGYTF. In nucleotides, the CDR3 is TGTGCCAGCAGCTTAGCCCAGGGGTCTGGCTACACCTTC. This chain links TRBV7-2 with TRBJ1-2, with D possibly TRBD1 on 6 matching bases. The CDR3 is made up of 13 amino acids. V was shortened by 0 bases and J by 7 bases, with 9 bases between the two germline ends. In germline, CDR1 is SGHTA, CDR2 FQGNSA.